Below, 27 T cell receptor beta chains from the same sample are listed, as sequenced in a study of breast tumors, draining lymph nodes, adjacent tissues. TCRdb re-called the multiplex PCR reads with MiXCR, one entry per CDR3 protein. The sample has some 100,000 distinct CDR3 sequences; 21% are singletons. Axillary draining lymph nodes of breast cancer patients supplied the node samples. The sample taken for sequencing was axillary lymph node tissue. All receptors come from a female donor with breast cancer. Some clones in this sample may be carry-over from other donors' samples.

This clonotype was seen repeatedly, ten times or more. V is TRBV19 and J is TRBJ2-5, with 7 bases that match TRBD1. CDR3 length equals 14 residues. With V trimmed by 7 bases and J by 1 base, 6 bases remained unmatched. From germline, CDR1 is LNHDA and CDR2 SQIVND (reference sequence). The CDR3 loop is CASKQRTGQETQYF. The CDR3 DNA is TGTGCCAGTAAGCAGAGGACAGGCCAAGAGACCCAGTACTTC.

The chain carries TRBV4-2 and TRBJ2-7, with D perhaps assigned TRBD1 or TRBD2 (5 bases each). Trimming took 1 base from V and 7 from J, leaving 20 bases between them. The CDR3 loop spans 16 amino acids. CDR1 LGHNA and CDR2 YNFKEQ come from the germline V gene. The CDR3 bases are TGTGCCAGCAGCCAAGCCCGGGACCACGGCCTTAGGGAGCAGTACTTC. Its protein product is CASSQARDHGLREQYF.

In regard to this clonotype: One base away lies a much larger clone, so this may be a sequencing read error. This chain uses TRBV19 with TRBJ1-5; no reliable D call. Between the trimmed V and J ends, which lost 5 bases and 6 bases, there was a span of 14 bases. Looked up from germline, CDR1 is LNHDA and CDR2 is SQIVND (reference sequence). The CDR3 contains 14 residues. This CDR3 is CASSGGLTSQPQHF. In DNA form, the CDR3 reads TGTGCCAGTAGTGGTGGCCTAACCAGTCAGCCCCAGCATTTT.

This clonotype was detected ten times or more. V gene TRBV10-3 combines with J gene TRBJ2-7, with no clear D. This CDR3 is built from 12 residues. The germline V gene encodes CDR1 ENHRY and CDR2 SYGVKD. The V end lost 3 bases, the J end lost 4 bases, and 7 bases lay between the germline ends. The CDR3 loop is CAISDDGYEQYF. In DNA, the CDR3 is TGTGCCATCAGTGACGACGGTTACGAGCAGTACTTC.

This chain uses TRBV5-4 with TRBJ2-3, with 7 nucleotides matching TRBD2. Germline assignment: CDR1 SGHNT and CDR2 YYREEE (reference sequence). The V and J ends lost 2 bases and 2 bases, in that order; junction bases with no gene match: 5. The CDR3 is 15 amino acids. The CDR3, as DNA: TGTGCCAGCAGCTTATCCGGGACTATCACAGATACGCAGTATTTT. The encoded protein is CASSLSGTITDTQYF. The complete variable domain, with remaining parts taken from reference TRBV5-4 and TRBJ2-3, reads ETGVTQSPTHLIKTRGQQVTLRCSSQSGHNTVSWYQQALGQGPQFIFQYYREEENGRGNFPPRFSGLQFPNYSSELNVNALELDDSALYLCASSLSGTITDTQYFGPGTRLTVL.

This clonotype came up many times. The rearrangement links TRBV5-1 to TRBJ1-3; no clear D gene. The V and J ends lost 4 bases and 0 bases respectively, with 14 bases between them. Germline V lookup: CDR1 SGHRS, CDR2 YFSETQ. This CDR3 region has 16 residues. The CDR3 DNA reads as TGCGCCAGCAGCCCCGGCGGTGTGAACTCTGGAAACACCATATATTTT. This gives the protein CASSPGGVNSGNTIYF.

This clonotype appeared many times. The chain recombines TRBV11-2 with TRBJ2-3, with no clear D. CDR1 is SGHAT and CDR2 is FQNNGV in the germline V gene. The germline V and J ends were trimmed by 1 base and 10 bases, with 9 bases remaining between them. The CDR3 is made up of 12 amino acids. The CDR3 sequence is CASSLVEAAQYF. The DNA for the CDR3 is TGTGCCAGCAGCTTAGTCGAGGCGGCGCAGTATTTT.

Many counts were recorded for this clonotype. CDR3 amino acids: CASSQVAMLAGGSWGNEQYF. DNA of the CDR3: TGCGCCAGCAGCCAAGTCGCGATGCTAGCGGGAGGATCCTGGGGGAACGAGCAGTACTTC. The chain employs TRBV4-1 and TRBJ2-7; 11 nucleotides align to TRBD2. With V trimmed by 1 base and J by 5 bases, 19 bases remained unmatched. Germline V lookup: CDR1 MGHRA, CDR2 YSYEKL. The CDR3 runs 20 residues.

This clonotype was found many times. The genes are TRBV9 and TRBJ1-5, with D perhaps TRBD1 (5 bases). Deletions cut 5 bases from V and 5 bases from J, with 11 bases between. This CDR3 is 13 amino acids long. Per the germline V gene, CDR1 is SGDLS and CDR2 is YYNGEE. The DNA for the CDR3 is TGTGCCAGCAGTGGGGGTTACGATCAGCCCCAGCATTTT. Its translation: CASSGGYDQPQHF.

This clonotype showed up many times. This chain uses TRBV28 with TRBJ1-2, with no clear D. This CDR3 is 13 amino acids long. Germline CDR1 and CDR2: MDHEN and SYDVKM. Deletions cut 5 bases from V and 2 bases from J, with 9 bases between. The CDR3 DNA is TGTGCCAGCAGTCTCGCACCGAACTATGGCTACACCTTC. Translating gives CASSLAPNYGYTF.

A word on this clonotype: A read error is possible here, since a much larger clone lies one base away. The chain carries TRBV27 and TRBJ1-2; 7 bases map to TRBD1. Germline CDR1 and CDR2: MNHEY and SMNVEV (reference sequence). The CDR3 sequence is 13 residues long. The CDR3 DNA sequence: TGTGCCAGCAGCAGGGGGGCAAGCTATGGCTGCACCTTC. Translated, it gives CASSRGASYGCTF.

This clonotype was counted at least ten times. The chain links TRBV5-1 to TRBJ2-5; 10 nucleotides match TRBD1. This CDR3 region has 16 residues. The V gene's germline CDR1 is SGHRS and CDR2 YFSETQ. Trimming removed 4 bases from V and 1 base from J; junction bases left unmatched: 7. The DNA for the CDR3 is TGCGCCAGCAGCGCTATCAGGACAGGGGGCCAAGAGACCCAGTACTTC. It codes for CASSAIRTGGQETQYF.

The V call is TRBV27, the J call TRBJ2-2; TRBD1 might be the D (5 bases). V was shortened by 4 bases and J by 5 bases, with 14 bases between the two germline ends. In germline, CDR1 is MNHEY, CDR2 SMNVEV (reference sequence). The CDR3 is 15 amino acids. The CDR3 loop reads CASSSTVMGTGELFF. In DNA, the CDR3 is TGTGCCAGCAGTTCGACAGTAATGGGAACCGGGGAGCTGTTTTTT.

The table lists this clonotype with many counts. The CDR3 DNA sequence: TGTGCCAGCACCCCAGGCCGGGAGACCCAGTACTTC. Translating gives CASTPGRETQYF. V gene TRBV2 combines with J gene TRBJ2-5; no definite D call. Deletions cut 7 bases from V and 5 bases from J, with 11 bases between. Germline lookup yields CDR1 SNHLY and CDR2 FYNNEI. The CDR3 is 12 residues long.

This clonotype was seen at least ten times. The V gene is TRBV14, the J gene TRBJ2-1, with TRBD1 matching 10 bases. Germline V gene lookup returns CDR1 SGHDN and CDR2 FVKESK. The CDR3 is 16 residues long. Germline trimming cut 4 bases from V and 8 bases from J; bases unmatched to any gene: 11. The CDR3 region has the DNA TGTGCCAGCAGCCCACGGGACAGGGGTACTTTGGATGAGCAGTTCTTC. This translates into CASSPRDRGTLDEQFF.

This clonotype was counted at least ten times. The chain uses TRBV7-9 and TRBJ2-7, with D perhaps TRBD1 or TRBD2 (6 bases each). Trimming left V 7 bases short and J 6 bases short, with 22 bases between. The CDR3 contains 15 residues. Germline CDR1 reads SEHNR; CDR2 reads FQNEAQ (reference sequence). The CDR3 loop is CASNQGGGGYREQYF. Written as DNA, the CDR3 is TGTGCCAGCAACCAAGGGGGTGGGGGGTACCGCGAGCAGTACTTC. The complete variable domain, with remaining parts taken from reference TRBV7-9 and TRBJ2-7, reads DTGVSQNPRHKITKRGQNVTFRCDPISEHNRLYWYRQTLGQGPEFLTYFQNEAQLEKSRLLSDRFSAERPKGSFSTLEIQRTEQGDSAMYLCASNQGGGGYREQYFGPGTRLTVT.

Ten or more counts support this clonotype. The chain couples TRBV2 to TRBJ2-3; D not resolved. CDR1 SNHLY and CDR2 FYNNEI come from the germline V gene. This CDR3 is 11 amino acids long. V dropped 8 bases and J dropped 6 bases, with 9 bases sitting between them. In DNA, the CDR3 is TGTGCCAGCCTCTCGGCGGATACGCAGTATTTT. Its translation: CASLSADTQYF.

This clonotype was observed a few times. This rearrangement joins TRBV18 to TRBJ1-6; 7 nucleotides match TRBD1. Trimming took 6 bases from V and 7 from J; bases not matched to a gene: 12. The germline gives CDR1 KGHSH, CDR2 LQKENI. CDR3 size: 16 residues. The CDR3 here is CASSTTDDRVNSPLHF. In DNA form, the CDR3 reads TGTGCCAGCTCGACTACCGACGACAGGGTGAATTCACCCCTCCACTTT.

The genes are TRBV27 and TRBJ1-6, with D uncertain. The CDR3 has 16 residues. V lost 3 bases and J lost 10, with 19 bases in between. Germline values: CDR1 MNHEY, CDR2 SMNVEV (reference sequence). The CDR3 DNA reads as TGTGCCAGCAGTTTCTCCCCCTATGGGGTTGGGTCACCCCTCCACTTT. Translation: CASSFSPYGVGSPLHF.

On this clonotype: Given a much more abundant clone one base away, this may be a read error. V usage is TRBV12-3 or TRBV12-4 and J usage is TRBJ1-3; D uncertain. This CDR3 spans 16 amino acids. The CDR3 DNA is TGTGCCAGCCCCAATTCGGGGTTGGGCTCTGGAAACACCATGTATTTT. Translated: CASPNSGLGSGNTMYF.

Comment on this clonotype: Just one base apart from a much larger clone, this may be a read error. This chain joins TRBV6-1 and TRBJ1-2; D uncertain. Germline-derived CDR1 and CDR2 are MNHNS and SASEGT. The CDR3 is 14 amino acids. The CDR3 sequence: CASNEALSSYGYTF. CDR3 sequence (DNA): TGTGCCAGCAATGAAGCGCTCAGCTCGTATGGCTACACCTTC.

This clonotype was detected ten times or more. The rearrangement links TRBV10-3 to TRBJ1-2; D gene ambiguous. Germline V gives CDR1 ENHRY, CDR2 SYGVKD. The V end lost 0 bases, the J end lost 3 bases, and 17 bases lay between the germline ends. The CDR3 length is 17 residues. CDR3 DNA: TGTGCCATCAGTGAGTCCAGAAACAGCAAACTAGACTATGGCTACACCTTC. This codes for CAISESRNSKLDYGYTF.

This clonotype was found many times. The V call is TRBV5-1, the J call TRBJ2-5; no definite D call. CDR3 length equals 14 residues. Trimming stripped 1 base from V and 4 bases from J, with 11 bases between. CDR1 and CDR2 from the germline V gene are SGHRS and YFSETQ. CDR3 sequence: CASSLMGNRETQYF. The CDR3 region has the DNA TGCGCCAGCAGCTTGATGGGGAATAGAGAGACCCAGTACTTC.

This clonotype was seen many times. V is TRBV12-3 or TRBV12-4 and J is TRBJ2-7; TRBD1 matches 8 bases. The CDR3 contains 15 residues. V shed 3 bases, J shed 2 bases, and the junction held 6 bases outside the gene matches. CDR3 sequence (DNA): TGTGCCAGCAGTTTTTTAGGACAGGGCCCCTACGAGCAGTACTTC. It encodes CASSFLGQGPYEQYF.

Many counts were recorded for this clonotype. The gene calls are TRBV19 and TRBJ2-3, with D possibly being TRBD2 (7 bases). The V gene lost 1 base and the J gene lost 1 base, with 9 bases spanning the gap. CDR1 and CDR2 from the germline V gene are LNHDA and SQIVND (reference sequence). This CDR3 region has 15 residues. CDR3 bases: TGTGCCAGTAGTATAGGCGGGGGCGGCACAGATACGCAGTATTTT. This sequence encodes CASSIGGGGTDTQYF.

This clonotype was counted ten times or more. J is TRBJ1-2 and V is TRBV7-6; tentative D call: TRBD1 (5 bases). V gave up 3 bases and J gave up 4 bases, with 9 bases separating them. The CDR3 totals 13 residues. Germline values: CDR1 SGHVS, CDR2 FNYEAQ. The CDR3 sequence: CASSFEGTYGYTF. In DNA form, the CDR3 reads TGTGCCAGCAGCTTCGAAGGGACCTATGGCTACACCTTC.

This clonotype has a count of ten or more. This chain links TRBV20-1 with TRBJ1-2; 7 bases agree with TRBD1. Germline-derived CDR1 and CDR2 are DFQATT and SNEGSKA (reference sequence). The CDR3 spans 12 residues. DNA of the CDR3: TGCAAAGGACAGGCAAACACCTATGGCTACACCTTC. It codes for CKGQANTYGYTF.